This entry is about one TCR beta chain. The ends lost 5 bases at V and 1 base at J; junction bases unmatched: 9. The CDR3 is 16 residues long. In germline, CDR1 is MNHNY, CDR2 SVGAGI (reference sequence). This sample was taken from a study of blood T cell repertoires in COVID-19. Generated by immunoSEQ multiplex PCR, the TCRdb table keeps only in-frame clones and is missing some. The sample lists about 100,000 clones, around 86% occurring once. The sequenced sample consisted of peripheral blood. This clonotype was sampled from a man between 50 and 59 years old with acute or convalescent COVID-19. The J gene is TRBJ1-1, the V gene TRBV6-6; 8 positions agree with TRBD1. The DNA for the CDR3 is TGTGCCAGCAGTCCCGGACAGGGTAGGGAGAACACTGAAGCTTTCTTT. As protein: CASSPGQGRENTEAFF.